This TCR beta chain is from a study of T cells in localized non-small cell lung cancer. Points from the study as a whole: Longer overall survival was seen with higher T cell density measured in blood. Adjacent lung was found to contain a median roughly 60 of the top 100 tumor clones. Uninvolved adjacent lung showed peak T cell clonality, exceeding tumor. Only one tumor region was sequenced, so heterogeneity remains possible.

Clones were read by immunoSEQ multiplex PCR, and TCRdb kept only the in-frame ones, dropping some. The sample consists of 1,500 or so clones, approximately 20% of them appearing once. Germline lookup yields CDR1 KGHSH and CDR2 LQKENI. The CDR3 spans 14 residues. V lost 3 bases and J lost 4; bases outside the gene matches: 2. In this sample, this clone turned up a few times. The antigen is unknown. The TCR comes from a male donor aged 60 or over with stage III squamous cell lung carcinoma. V usage is TRBV18 and J usage is TRBJ1-1, with 10 bases lining up with TRBD1. Specimen: lung tumor tissue, collected before any cancer treatment. DNA of the CDR3: TGTGCCAGCTCACCCGACAGGGGGCGCACTGAAGCTTTCTTT. Translating gives CASSPDRGRTEAFF.